Below are 11 T cell receptor beta chains sequenced from a single sample in a study of cytomegalovirus exposure and HLA in healthy donors. The PCR was carried out with 60 Vbeta primers and 13 Jbeta primers. Some clones are missing from TCRdb's copy, which holds only in-frame ones; the method was immunoSEQ multiplex PCR. The sample includes around 130,000 clones, roughly 83% of them seen just once. The sequenced material came from PBMCs. These receptors originate from a girl between 2 and 10 years old in good health and CMV-seronegative.

This clone appeared a single time. The V and J genes are TRBV2 and TRBJ1-2; D might be TRBD1 (6 bases). Per germline, CDR1 SNHLY and CDR2 FYNNEI. Trimming pared 5 bases from V and 4 bases from J, leaving 14 bases between. CDR3 length: 14 amino acids. CDR3 DNA: TGTGCCAGCAGTCGGGCGCAGGGGAGCTATGGCTACACCTTC. Translating it yields CASSRAQGSYGYTF. The full variable domain, its missing parts supplied by reference TRBV2 and TRBJ1-2, is EPEVTQTPSHQVTQMGQEVILRCVPISNHLYFYWYRQILGQKVEFLVSFYNNEISEKSEIFDDQFSVERPDGSNFTLKIRSTKLEDSAMYFCASSRAQGSYGYTFGSGTRLTVV.

V usage is TRBV11-2 and J usage is TRBJ2-5; D is ambiguous. The germline gives CDR1 SGHAT, CDR2 FQNNGV. The V gene lost 5 bases and the J gene lost 2 bases, with 15 bases spanning the gap. The CDR3 loop spans 15 amino acids. For the CDR3, the DNA is TGTGCCAGCAGCCAAGACCGAGGTTCACAAGAGACCCAGTACTTC. Protein product: CASSQDRGSQETQYF.

The V gene is TRBV30, the J gene TRBJ2-7; 10 positions match TRBD1. In germline, CDR1 is GTSNPN, CDR2 SVGIG (reference sequence). V was clipped by 3 bases and J by 5 bases; unmatched bases: 4. This CDR3 comprises 13 residues. The CDR3 reads CAWRGDRGHEQYF. The CDR3 coding sequence is TGTGCCTGGAGGGGGGACAGGGGTCACGAGCAGTACTTC.

This chain connects TRBV2 to TRBJ2-7; 12 bases are a match to TRBD2. Losses at the gene ends were 0 bases for V and 12 bases for J; bases not matched to a gene: 6. From germline, CDR1 is SNHLY and CDR2 FYNNEI. The CDR3 covers 14 residues. The chain's CDR3 is CASSEAGTSGWRYF. The CDR3 DNA follows: TGTGCCAGCAGTGAAGCAGGGACTAGCGGGTGGCGGTACTTC.

The J gene is TRBJ2-3, the V gene TRBV27; D is uncertain. Germline V CDR1 and CDR2: MNHEY, SMNVEV (reference sequence). CDR3 length equals 14 residues. The V end lost 3 bases, the J end lost 2 bases, and 9 bases lay between the germline ends. The CDR3 sequence is CASSFVSLTDTQYF. The CDR3 DNA reads TGTGCCAGCAGTTTCGTCTCTCTCACAGATACGCAGTATTTT.

This rearrangement joins TRBV25-1 to TRBJ2-1, with 14 bases that match TRBD2. Germline-derived CDR1 and CDR2 are MGHDK and SYGVNS. This CDR3 has 16 amino acids. J lost 5 bases, V lost 5 bases, and 5 bases had no gene match. CDR3 sequence (DNA): TGTGCCAGCAGTACGACTAGCGGGGGGGTGGACAATGAGCAGTTCTTC. Protein product: CASSTTSGGVDNEQFF. Together with reference TRBV25-1 and TRBJ2-1, the CDR3 gives the full variable domain: EADIYQTPRYLVIGTGKKITLECSQTMGHDKMYWYQQDPGMELHLIHYSYGVNSTEKGDLSSESTVSRIRTEHFPLTLESARPSHTSQYLCASSTTSGGVDNEQFFGPGTRLTVL.

CDR3 nucleotides: TGTGCCAGCAGCGTATATTCAGGGCCCACAGATACGCAGTATTTT. Translation: CASSVYSGPTDTQYF. The chain carries TRBV9 and TRBJ2-3; TRBD1 might be the D (5 bases). CDR3 length equals 15 residues. Trimming took 1 base from V and 2 from J, leaving 11 bases between them. In germline, CDR1 is SGDLS, CDR2 YYNGEE.

V is TRBV7-3 and J is TRBJ2-1; perhaps TRBD2 as D (6 bases). Germline-derived CDR1 and CDR2 are SGHTA and FQGTGA. The CDR3 contains 12 residues. Trimming took 5 bases from V and 8 from J, leaving 10 bases between them. CDR3 residues: CASSDGGYEQFF. In DNA, the CDR3 is TGTGCCAGCAGCGACGGGGGTTATGAGCAGTTCTTC.

The chain links TRBV5-1 to TRBJ2-1, with 10 bases identical to TRBD2. Germline V gene sequence: CDR1 SGHRS, CDR2 YFSETQ. CDR3 length: 16 residues. J gave up 8 bases and V 8 bases, and 16 bases lay outside the gene matches. The CDR3, as DNA: TGCGCCAGTACACTTTTAGCGGGAGGCCTTTTGCATGAGCAGTTCTTC. This codes for CASTLLAGGLLHEQFF. Using reference TRBV5-1 and TRBJ2-1 for the parts outside the CDR3, the full variable domain is KAGVTQTPRYLIKTRGQQVTLSCSPISGHRSVSWYQQTPGQGLQFLFEYFSETQRNKGNFPGRFSGRQFSNSRSEMNVSTLELGDSALYLCASTLLAGGLLHEQFFGPGTRLTVL.

This clone was recorded only once. CDR3 in DNA: TGTGCCACCAGCAGAGATAGGGGCGGGAGGAACTCCTACAATGAGCAGTTCTTC. Its protein product is CATSRDRGGRNSYNEQFF. The rearrangement joins TRBV15 to TRBJ2-1; 8 bases map to TRBD2. The CDR3 length is 18 residues. The V and J ends lost 0 bases and 0 bases, in that order; junction bases with no gene match: 7. Germline V gene data show CDR1 as LNHNV and CDR2 as YYDKDF (reference sequence).

This chain links TRBV4-3 with TRBJ2-1; TRBD2 matches 13 bases. Germline CDR1 is LGHNA and CDR2 is YSLEER. Trimming took 4 bases from V and 10 from J; bases not matched to a gene: 10. This CDR3 is built from 16 residues. The CDR3 bases are TGCGCCAGCAGCCCTCCACTAGCGGGGGGGCCGACGGAGCAGTTCTTC. Encoded protein: CASSPPLAGGPTEQFF.